These T cell receptor beta chains were read from a single sample in a study of T-cell memory formation after mild COVID-19. TCRdb used MiXCR to reprocess the 5' RACE reads, holding one entry per CDR3 protein. The sample shows some 350,000 distinct CDR3 sequences, about 15% of them seen only once. Source material: PBMCs or a T cell subset sorted from them (not recorded which). The receptors shown here come from a man aged 18-30 years who had mild COVID-19 (a few samples of this study predate the infection). Cell type and time point are not known. Both conserved end residues are part of each CDR3. The D gene is left open where the match is weak. Clone size is not always given. Where it is, it says once, few, many or a class for expanded clones.

CDR3 protein: CASSLGPDPTTGELFF; CDR3 DNA: TGCGCCAGCAGCTTGGGACCCGACCCGACCACCGGGGAGCTGTTTTTT; clone size: NA; CDR3 length: 16; V gene: TRBV5-1; J gene: TRBJ2-2; D gene: NA
CDR3 protein: CASKGRGNYGYTF; CDR3 DNA: TGTGCCAGCAAGGGCAGGGGTAACTATGGCTACACCTTC; clone size: NA; CDR3 length: 13; V gene: TRBV12-3/TRBV12-4; J gene: TRBJ1-2; D gene: NA
CDR3 protein: CASTLIVRGGYEQYF; CDR3 DNA: TGTGCCAGCACACTCATCGTTAGAGGGGGTTACGAGCAGTACTTC; clone size: few; CDR3 length: 15; V gene: TRBV7-2; J gene: TRBJ2-7; D gene: NA
CDR3 protein: CATSRVLQNTEAFF; CDR3 DNA: TGTGCCACCAGCAGAGTGCTGCAGAACACTGAAGCTTTCTTT; clone size: NA; CDR3 length: 14; V gene: TRBV15; J gene: TRBJ1-1; D gene: NA
CDR3 protein: CASSHGGSGAQYF; CDR3 DNA: TGTGCCAGCAGTCACGGAGGGTCCGGGGCCCAGTACTTC; clone size: NA; CDR3 length: 13; V gene: TRBV6-2/TRBV6-3; J gene: TRBJ2-5; D gene: NA
CDR3 protein: CATMGRTSSYEQYF; CDR3 DNA: TGTGCCACCATGGGCAGGACAAGCTCCTACGAGCAGTACTTC; clone size: NA; CDR3 length: 14; V gene: TRBV28; J gene: TRBJ2-7; D gene: NA
CDR3 protein: CASSPVMGPHGELFF; CDR3 DNA: TGTGCCAGCAGCCCCGTCATGGGGCCCCACGGGGAGCTGTTTTTT; clone size: few; CDR3 length: 15; V gene: TRBV9; J gene: TRBJ2-2; D gene: NA
CDR3 protein: CASSVTGARDGYTF; CDR3 DNA: TGTGCCAGCAGCGTGACAGGGGCGCGAGATGGCTACACCTTC; clone size: NA; CDR3 length: 14; V gene: TRBV9; J gene: TRBJ1-2; D gene: TRBD1
CDR3 protein: CATSDFPQGTLTDTQYF; CDR3 DNA: TGTGCCACCAGTGATTTCCCCCAGGGGACCCTCACAGATACGCAGTATTTT; clone size: NA; CDR3 length: 17; V gene: TRBV24-1; J gene: TRBJ2-3; D gene: NA
CDR3 protein: CASSPWTGASQETQYF; CDR3 DNA: TGTGCCAGCAGCCCTTGGACAGGGGCCTCCCAAGAGACCCAGTACTTC; clone size: NA; CDR3 length: 16; V gene: TRBV7-6; J gene: TRBJ2-5; D gene: TRBD1
CDR3 protein: CAATGGRVINEQFF; CDR3 DNA: TGTGCCGCTACCGGGGGGCGAGTAATCAATGAGCAGTTCTTC; clone size: NA; CDR3 length: 14; V gene: TRBV28; J gene: TRBJ2-1; D gene: NA
CDR3 protein: CASSQASGETQYF; CDR3 DNA: TGCGCCAGCAGCCAGGCTAGCGGCGAGACCCAGTACTTC; clone size: NA; CDR3 length: 13; V gene: TRBV4-3; J gene: TRBJ2-5; D gene: TRBD2
CDR3 protein: CASSYSNQADQPQHF; CDR3 DNA: TGTGCCAGCAGTTATAGTAATCAGGCCGATCAGCCCCAGCATTTT; clone size: NA; CDR3 length: 15; V gene: TRBV6-5; J gene: TRBJ1-5; D gene: NA
CDR3 protein: CATKAGQGRETQYF; CDR3 DNA: TGTGCCACCAAAGCGGGACAGGGTCGAGAGACCCAGTACTTC; clone size: NA; CDR3 length: 14; V gene: TRBV15; J gene: TRBJ2-5; D gene: TRBD1
CDR3 protein: CASTESSDTQYF; CDR3 DNA: TGTGCCAGCACCGAAAGCTCAGATACGCAGTATTTT; clone size: many; CDR3 length: 12; V gene: TRBV7-2; J gene: TRBJ2-3; D gene: NA
CDR3 protein: CASSLQRGAPSTDTQYF; CDR3 DNA: TGTGCCAGCAGCCTGCAGCGGGGGGCACCTAGCACAGATACGCAGTATTTT; clone size: NA; CDR3 length: 17; V gene: TRBV13; J gene: TRBJ2-3; D gene: TRBD2
CDR3 protein: CASSFGVQLNEKLFF; CDR3 DNA: TGTGCCAGCAGCTTTGGGGTACAACTAAATGAAAAACTGTTTTTT; clone size: NA; CDR3 length: 15; V gene: TRBV7-2; J gene: TRBJ1-4; D gene: NA
CDR3 protein: CASSSGQGARGEKLFF; CDR3 DNA: TGCGCCAGCAGCTCGGGACAGGGGGCGCGCGGTGAAAAACTGTTTTTT; clone size: NA; CDR3 length: 16; V gene: TRBV5-1; J gene: TRBJ1-4; D gene: TRBD1
CDR3 protein: CSARPPLLAKRVHEQFF; CDR3 DNA: TGCAGTGCTAGACCCCCCCTACTAGCGAAGAGGGTCCATGAGCAGTTCTTC; clone size: many; CDR3 length: 17; V gene: TRBV20-1; J gene: TRBJ2-1; D gene: TRBD2
CDR3 protein: CSANGGGVYTQYF; CDR3 DNA: TGCAGTGCTAACGGCGGGGGGGTTTATACGCAGTATTTT; clone size: few; CDR3 length: 13; V gene: TRBV20-1; J gene: TRBJ2-3; D gene: TRBD2
CDR3 protein: CASSSFGTLNTEAFF; CDR3 DNA: TGTGCCAGCAGCTCCTTCGGCACCTTGAACACTGAAGCTTTCTTT; clone size: once; CDR3 length: 15; V gene: TRBV9; J gene: TRBJ1-1; D gene: NA
CDR3 protein: CASSGTAVNTEAFF; CDR3 DNA: TGTGCCAGCAGCGGGACGGCTGTGAACACTGAAGCTTTCTTT; clone size: few; CDR3 length: 14; V gene: TRBV12-3/TRBV12-4; J gene: TRBJ1-1; D gene: NA
CDR3 protein: CASSFLAGTYNEQFF; CDR3 DNA: TGTGCCAGCAGTTTTTTGGCGGGAACCTACAATGAGCAGTTCTTC; clone size: many; CDR3 length: 15; V gene: TRBV12-3/TRBV12-4; J gene: TRBJ2-1; D gene: NA
CDR3 protein: CSAIPGQGYETQYF; CDR3 DNA: TGCAGTGCTATCCCAGGACAGGGGTACGAGACCCAGTACTTC; clone size: NA; CDR3 length: 14; V gene: TRBV20-1; J gene: TRBJ2-5; D gene: TRBD1
CDR3 protein: CASSPRGSTDTQYF; CDR3 DNA: TGTGCCAGCAGCCCAAGGGGGAGCACAGATACGCAGTATTTT; clone size: many; CDR3 length: 14; V gene: TRBV7-2; J gene: TRBJ2-3; D gene: NA
CDR3 protein: CASSRTSGRRETQYF; CDR3 DNA: TGTGCCAGTAGTCGTACCTCGGGACGGCGAGAGACCCAGTACTTC; clone size: NA; CDR3 length: 15; V gene: TRBV19; J gene: TRBJ2-5; D gene: NA
CDR3 protein: CASSHLTSGENMRELFF; CDR3 DNA: TGCGCCAGCAGCCACCTCACTAGCGGGGAGAATATGAGGGAGCTGTTTTTT; clone size: NA; CDR3 length: 17; V gene: TRBV4-3; J gene: TRBJ2-2; D gene: TRBD2
CDR3 protein: CSVPLGDTQYF; CDR3 DNA: TGCAGCGTGCCCTTGGGGGATACGCAGTATTTT; clone size: NA; CDR3 length: 11; V gene: TRBV29-1; J gene: TRBJ2-3; D gene: NA
CDR3 protein: CASRETDNTGELFF; CDR3 DNA: TGTGCCAGCAGAGAGACAGACAACACCGGGGAGCTGTTTTTT; clone size: few; CDR3 length: 14; V gene: TRBV6-4; J gene: TRBJ2-2; D gene: NA
CDR3 protein: CASRRTGGSQETQYF; CDR3 DNA: TGTGCCAGCAGAAGGACAGGGGGTTCTCAGGAGACCCAGTACTTC; clone size: few; CDR3 length: 15; V gene: TRBV11-2; J gene: TRBJ2-5; D gene: TRBD1
CDR3 protein: CASSGAVLGSRDTQYF; CDR3 DNA: TGCGCCAGCAGCGGGGCGGTACTAGGCAGTAGAGATACGCAGTATTTT; clone size: NA; CDR3 length: 16; V gene: TRBV5-1; J gene: TRBJ2-3; D gene: NA
CDR3 protein: CASSLGLAGIYNEQFF; CDR3 DNA: TGCGCCAGCAGCTTGGGACTAGCGGGGATTTACAATGAGCAGTTCTTC; clone size: few; CDR3 length: 16; V gene: TRBV5-1; J gene: TRBJ2-1; D gene: TRBD2
CDR3 protein: CASSRRTGGYGYTF; CDR3 DNA: TGTGCCAGCAGCCGCAGGACAGGGGGGTATGGCTACACCTTC; clone size: NA; CDR3 length: 14; V gene: TRBV4-2; J gene: TRBJ1-2; D gene: TRBD1
CDR3 protein: CASSLDFQETQYF; CDR3 DNA: TGTGCCAGCAGCCTGGACTTTCAAGAGACCCAGTACTTC; clone size: few; CDR3 length: 13; V gene: TRBV12-3/TRBV12-4; J gene: TRBJ2-5; D gene: NA
CDR3 protein: CASSEDGGSGNQPQHF; CDR3 DNA: TGTGCCAGCAGTGAAGACGGGGGTTCGGGCAATCAGCCCCAGCATTTT; clone size: NA; CDR3 length: 16; V gene: TRBV2; J gene: TRBJ1-5; D gene: NA
CDR3 protein: CASSPPARDGTNYGYTF; CDR3 DNA: TGCGCCAGCTCCCCCCCCGCCCGGGACGGGACTAACTATGGCTACACCTTC; clone size: NA; CDR3 length: 17; V gene: TRBV10-2; J gene: TRBJ1-2; D gene: NA
CDR3 protein: CATSVGGWDQPQHF; CDR3 DNA: TGTGCCACCAGTGTAGGGGGTTGGGATCAGCCCCAGCATTTT; clone size: few; CDR3 length: 14; V gene: TRBV24-1; J gene: TRBJ1-5; D gene: NA
CDR3 protein: CATSDLGQSDTDTQYF; CDR3 DNA: TGTGCCACCAGTGATTTGGGGCAGTCTGACACAGATACGCAGTATTTT; clone size: few; CDR3 length: 16; V gene: TRBV24-1; J gene: TRBJ2-3; D gene: NA
CDR3 protein: CASRRQVPPYEQYF; CDR3 DNA: TGTGCCAGCAGAAGACAGGTCCCCCCCTACGAGCAGTACTTC; clone size: NA; CDR3 length: 14; V gene: TRBV12-3/TRBV12-4; J gene: TRBJ2-7; D gene: NA
CDR3 protein: CASTLRETQYF; CDR3 DNA: TGTGCCAGCACCTTGCGAGAGACCCAGTACTTC; clone size: many; CDR3 length: 11; V gene: TRBV28; J gene: TRBJ2-5; D gene: NA
CDR3 protein: CSVATANTGELFF; CDR3 DNA: TGCAGCGTTGCCACAGCTAACACCGGGGAGCTGTTTTTT; clone size: many; CDR3 length: 13; V gene: TRBV29-1; J gene: TRBJ2-2; D gene: NA
CDR3 protein: CASSWASGANVLTF; CDR3 DNA: TGTGCCAGCAGTTGGGCTTCTGGGGCCAACGTCCTGACTTTC; clone size: many; CDR3 length: 14; V gene: TRBV12-3/TRBV12-4; J gene: TRBJ2-6; D gene: NA
CDR3 protein: CASSARTGRGGANVLTF; CDR3 DNA: TGTGCCAGCAGCGCTCGGACAGGGCGTGGTGGGGCCAACGTCCTGACTTTC; clone size: few; CDR3 length: 17; V gene: TRBV7-8; J gene: TRBJ2-6; D gene: TRBD1
CDR3 protein: CASSPPYSWELFF; CDR3 DNA: TGTGCCAGCAGCCCACCATATAGTTGGGAGCTGTTTTTT; clone size: few; CDR3 length: 13; V gene: TRBV11-2; J gene: TRBJ2-2; D gene: NA
CDR3 protein: CASSSYGGEWQTQYF; CDR3 DNA: TGTGCCAGCAGCTCGTACGGGGGGGAATGGCAGACCCAGTACTTC; clone size: NA; CDR3 length: 15; V gene: TRBV7-2; J gene: TRBJ2-5; D gene: TRBD2
CDR3 protein: CSATTGTHYAQYF; CDR3 DNA: TGCAGTGCTACGACCGGGACACACTATGCCCAGTACTTC; clone size: few; CDR3 length: 13; V gene: TRBV20-1; J gene: TRBJ2-5; D gene: NA
CDR3 protein: CASSYRADQPQHF; CDR3 DNA: TGTGCCAGCAGTTACAGGGCTGATCAGCCCCAGCATTTT; clone size: many; CDR3 length: 13; V gene: TRBV6-6; J gene: TRBJ1-5; D gene: NA
CDR3 protein: CSVALPGRAVQANYGYTF; CDR3 DNA: TGCAGCGTAGCCTTACCGGGCCGCGCGGTTCAAGCTAACTATGGCTACACCTTC; clone size: few; CDR3 length: 18; V gene: TRBV29-1; J gene: TRBJ1-2; D gene: NA
CDR3 protein: CSVEGARELFF; CDR3 DNA: TGCAGCGTCGAAGGGGCTAGGGAGCTGTTTTTT; clone size: NA; CDR3 length: 11; V gene: TRBV29-1; J gene: TRBJ2-2; D gene: NA
CDR3 protein: CASRGGGTETQYF; CDR3 DNA: TGTGCCAGCAGGGGAGGGGGAACAGAGACCCAGTACTTC; clone size: NA; CDR3 length: 13; V gene: TRBV28; J gene: TRBJ2-5; D gene: NA
CDR3 protein: CSARRGETGETQYF; CDR3 DNA: TGCAGTGCTAGAAGGGGGGAAACTGGTGAGACCCAGTACTTC; clone size: NA; CDR3 length: 14; V gene: TRBV20-1; J gene: TRBJ2-5; D gene: NA
CDR3 protein: CASSHRVEGNSPLHF; CDR3 DNA: TGCGCCAGCAGCCACAGGGTAGAGGGAAATTCACCCCTCCACTTT; clone size: few; CDR3 length: 15; V gene: TRBV5-1; J gene: TRBJ1-6; D gene: NA
CDR3 protein: CASSPQGRAEGYTF; CDR3 DNA: TGTGCCAGCTCACCACAGGGCAGGGCAGAAGGCTACACCTTC; clone size: NA; CDR3 length: 14; V gene: TRBV18; J gene: TRBJ1-2; D gene: NA
CDR3 protein: CASSASEGNTIYF; CDR3 DNA: TGTGCCAGCAGTGCTTCAGAGGGAAACACCATATATTTT; clone size: few; CDR3 length: 13; V gene: TRBV2; J gene: TRBJ1-3; D gene: NA
CDR3 protein: CASSFRTGGIYGYTF; CDR3 DNA: TGTGCCAGCAGTTTTAGGACAGGGGGCATCTATGGCTACACCTTC; clone size: few; CDR3 length: 15; V gene: TRBV27; J gene: TRBJ1-2; D gene: TRBD1
CDR3 protein: CASSPQQGVRDEQFF; CDR3 DNA: TGTGCCAGCAGTCCCCAACAGGGGGTACGGGATGAGCAGTTCTTC; clone size: many; CDR3 length: 15; V gene: TRBV25-1; J gene: TRBJ2-1; D gene: TRBD1
CDR3 protein: CASGTGANTEAFF; CDR3 DNA: TGCGCCAGCGGGACAGGGGCCAACACTGAAGCTTTCTTT; clone size: NA; CDR3 length: 13; V gene: TRBV5-1; J gene: TRBJ1-1; D gene: TRBD1
CDR3 protein: CASSVMDAQLSPLHF; CDR3 DNA: TGTGCCAGCAGCGTCATGGACGCCCAACTTTCACCCCTCCACTTT; clone size: few; CDR3 length: 15; V gene: TRBV7-6; J gene: TRBJ1-6; D gene: NA
CDR3 protein: CASNQGAEQFF; CDR3 DNA: TGTGCCAGCAACCAGGGGGCTGAGCAGTTCTTC; clone size: NA; CDR3 length: 11; V gene: TRBV6-5; J gene: TRBJ2-1; D gene: TRBD1